This T cell receptor (beta chain) was identified during a study of shared clonotypes between healthy human individuals. Only in-frame clones appear in the TCRdb table, and some are missing; sequencing was by immunoSEQ multiplex PCR. The sample yields roughly 2 million clones, approximately 95% seen once. Study findings and constraints: Clonotypes that were shared across a handful of donors made up roughly 5% of naive CD4 clonotypes.

With respect to this clone: The antigen is undetermined. Distinct nucleotide sequences in the sample also encode this CDR3.

Trimming stripped 5 bases from V and 1 base from J, with 11 bases between. The CDR3 is 14 residues long. Germline V CDR1 and CDR2: LNHNV, YYDKDF (reference sequence). A CD45RA+ naive subset and a CD45RA-negative memory subset were split from CD4+ cells. The TCR was taken from a man aged 18-30 years in good health. V usage is TRBV15 and J usage is TRBJ1-2; D uncertain. The sequencing input was naive CD4+ T cells sorted from blood. The sample's subset: CD45RA+ positively selected. CDR3 protein: CATSPRTGNYGYTF. CDR3 DNA: TGTGCCACCAGCCCCCGGACGGGTAACTATGGCTACACCTTC.